The 23 T cell receptor beta chains presented below share a single source sample, sequenced in a study of shared clonotypes between healthy human individuals. The protocol was immunoSEQ multiplex PCR, while the TCRdb copy is restricted to in-frame clones and leaves out a portion. This table has some 2,500,000 clones, roughly 92% appearing once. The sample was naive CD4+ T cells from PBMCs. Subset defined: CD45RA+ positively selected. The receptors stem from a man younger than 35 in good health. Some clones in this sample may be carry-over from other donors' samples.

The CDR3 loop reads CASSPAGREDTGELFF. For the CDR3, the DNA is TGTGCCAGCTCACCAGCGGGACGGGAGGACACCGGGGAGCTGTTTTTT. The rearrangement joins TRBV18 to TRBJ2-2; 7 bases align to TRBD2. Germline-derived CDR1 and CDR2 are KGHSH and LQKENI. CDR3 length: 16 residues. V shed 2 bases, J shed 3 bases, and the junction held 6 bases outside the gene matches.

The CDR3 loop reads CSVAGRARSYEQYF. The CDR3 nucleotides are TGCAGCGTTGCGGGTAGGGCAAGGTCCTACGAGCAGTACTTC. This chain links TRBV29-1 with TRBJ2-5; D remains unclear. The J call is uncertain, as TRBJ2-7 better fits the DNA end. This CDR3 comprises 14 residues. Germline V gives CDR1 SQVTM, CDR2 ANQGSEA.

The rearrangement joins TRBV6-6 to TRBJ2-7; 9 nucleotides match TRBD1. J was trimmed by 2 bases and V by 10 bases; bases with no gene match: 12. The CDR3 length is 15 residues. CDR1 is MNHNY and CDR2 is SVGAGI in the germline V gene (reference sequence). The CDR3 spells CATNPPRQGAYEQYF. Written as DNA, the CDR3 is TGTGCCACAAACCCCCCTCGACAGGGGGCCTACGAGCAGTACTTC.

V and J are TRBV2 and TRBJ2-1; D is undetermined. Germline CDR1 is SNHLY and CDR2 is FYNNEI. Trimming pared 6 bases from V and 3 bases from J, leaving 15 bases between. The CDR3 length is 15 residues. CDR3 bases: TGTGCCAGCAGAGGTGTTCTAGTAAGCTACAATGAGCAGTTCTTC. Protein sequence: CASRGVLVSYNEQFF.

The V and J genes are TRBV6-5 and TRBJ1-4; the D gene is possibly TRBD1 (6 bases). The V gene's germline CDR1 is MNHEY and CDR2 SVGAGI. CDR3 length: 15 residues. V lost 2 bases to trimming and J lost 6 bases, with 13 bases between them. The CDR3 protein is CASSYGGAADEKLFF. In DNA, the CDR3 is TGTGCCAGCAGTTACGGGGGGGCAGCGGATGAAAAACTGTTTTTT.

The CDR3 loop is CASRFSGAYNEQFF. The CDR3 region has the DNA TGTGCCAGCCGGTTCTCAGGCGCCTACAATGAGCAGTTCTTC. The chain combines TRBV6-5 with TRBJ2-1; D unclear. Trimming pared 8 bases from V and 2 bases from J, leaving 13 bases between. The CDR3 covers 14 residues. Germline CDR1 reads MNHEY; CDR2 reads SVGAGI.

The CDR3 is CASSPGPRATQYF. CDR3 in DNA: TGTGCCAGTAGTCCCGGACCTCGTGCGACCCAGTACTTC. This chain connects TRBV19 to TRBJ2-5; D is undetermined. The CDR3 has 13 amino acids. CDR1 is LNHDA and CDR2 is SQIVND in the germline V gene (reference sequence). The V gene lost 5 bases and the J gene lost 7 bases, with 14 bases spanning the gap.

V gene TRBV7-9 combines with J gene TRBJ1-5; 7 nucleotides align to TRBD1. Germline V gives CDR1 SEHNR, CDR2 FQNEAQ (reference sequence). Losses at the gene ends were 5 bases for V and 0 bases for J; bases not matched to a gene: 1. The CDR3 covers 14 residues. CDR3: CASSRDSSNQPQHF. The CDR3 region has the DNA TGTGCCAGCAGCCGGGACAGTAGCAATCAGCCCCAGCATTTT.

This chain's CDR3 is CASSGQGRTYEQYF. CDR3 sequence (DNA): TGTGCCAGCAGTGGTCAGGGGCGTACCTACGAGCAGTACTTC. V usage is TRBV6-1 and J usage is TRBJ2-7, with D perhaps TRBD1 (6 bases). The V gene lost 4 bases and the J gene lost 2 bases, with 12 bases spanning the gap. The length of the CDR3 is 14 residues. Germline V CDR1 and CDR2: MNHNS, SASEGT.

The gene calls are TRBV5-1 and TRBJ1-3, with unresolved D. The CDR3 covers 12 residues. The V end was cut by 3 bases, the J end by 4 bases, with 5 bases between. Germline assignment: CDR1 SGHRS and CDR2 YFSETQ. CDR3 sequence reads: CASSYDGNTIYF. CDR3 coding DNA: TGCGCCAGCAGCTACGACGGAAACACCATATATTTT.

The chain links TRBV11-2 to TRBJ2-3; 7 bases match TRBD1. Germline-derived CDR1 and CDR2 are SGHAT and FQNNGV. J was trimmed by 4 bases and V by 5 bases; bases with no gene match: 6. The length of the CDR3 is 14 residues. Written as DNA, the CDR3 is TGTGCCAGCAGCACCCGGGACAGCTCAGATACGCAGTATTTT. Translating it yields CASSTRDSSDTQYF.

V usage is TRBV28 and J usage is TRBJ2-7; 7 nucleotides agree with TRBD1. V shed 2 bases and J 6 bases; nucleotides not matched to a gene: 13. The CDR3 is 16 residues long. Germline values: CDR1 MDHEN, CDR2 SYDVKM. The CDR3 reads CASSLPTGTLSVEQYF. CDR3 nucleotides: TGTGCCAGCAGTTTACCGACAGGGACCCTCTCTGTCGAGCAGTACTTC.

For this clone: Different DNA sequences within this sample yield the same CDR3. The chain combines TRBV28 with TRBJ1-3; D uncertain. In germline, CDR1 is MDHEN, CDR2 SYDVKM. This CDR3 contains 12 residues. The V end was cut by 2 bases, the J end by 4 bases, with 3 bases between. The CDR3 sequence: CASSLQGNTIYF. The CDR3 nucleotides are TGTGCCAGCAGTTTACAGGGAAACACCATATATTTT.

This clone has a handful of counts. Other nucleotide sequences in the sample specify the same CDR3. V gene TRBV5-1 combines with J gene TRBJ1-1; D gene uncertain. V dropped 2 bases and J dropped 0 bases, with 5 bases sitting between them. The CDR3 loop spans 13 amino acids. CDR1 is SGHRS, CDR2 YFSETQ, per germline. The CDR3 protein is CASSFRLNTEAFF. As DNA, the CDR3 is TGCGCCAGCAGCTTTAGACTGAACACTGAAGCTTTCTTT.

The V gene is TRBV27, the J gene TRBJ2-5, with D possibly matching TRBD2 (6 bases). Trimming took 4 bases from V and 1 from J, leaving 22 bases between them. Germline V CDR1 and CDR2: MNHEY, SMNVEV (reference sequence). The CDR3 spans 18 residues. The DNA of the CDR3 is TGTGCCAGCAGTTCCTTTATTAACCCGGGAGTACTCCAAGAGACCCAGTACTTC. Amino acids: CASSSFINPGVLQETQYF.

This clone was picked up a small number of times. The J gene is TRBJ1-2, the V gene TRBV4-2; TRBD1 matches at 10 bases. This CDR3 is 13 amino acids long. The germline CDR1 and CDR2 sequences are LGHNA and YNFKEQ. J gave up 14 bases and V 0 bases, and 6 bases lay outside the gene matches. CDR3 region: CASSQEPGTGDTF. The CDR3 bases are TGTGCCAGCAGCCAAGAACCCGGGACAGGGGATACCTTC.

This clone was recorded once. The chain uses TRBV5-5 and TRBJ2-7, with 7 bases fitting TRBD1. The length of the CDR3 is 14 residues. V dropped 0 bases and J dropped 6; count of bases not matched to a gene: 6. The germline V gene encodes CDR1 SGHKS and CDR2 YYEKEE (reference sequence). The CDR3 DNA sequence: TGTGCCAGCAGCTTGGCGACAGGGTTAGGCGAGCAGTACTTC. It encodes CASSLATGLGEQYF.

This rearrangement joins TRBV2 to TRBJ1-1, with D hard to call. This CDR3 has 13 residues. Trimming took off 4 bases at V and 5 bases at J, with 11 bases between the two ends. CDR1 is SNHLY, CDR2 FYNNEI, per germline. DNA of the CDR3: TGTGCCAGCAGTGCAGACGGGATGACTGAAGCTTTCTTT. Translation: CASSADGMTEAFF.

The table lists this clone with a count of one. The chain combines TRBV25-1 with TRBJ2-3; no clear D. CDR1 is MGHDK, CDR2 SYGVNS, per germline. V gave up 1 base and J gave up 2 bases, with 10 bases separating them. The CDR3 contains 15 residues. CDR3 loop: CASSEWTTPTDTQYF. In DNA, the CDR3 is TGTGCCAGCAGTGAATGGACCACCCCCACAGATACGCAGTATTTT.

This chain links TRBV18 with TRBJ2-7; D is possibly TRBD1 (6 bases). Germline V CDR1 and CDR2: KGHSH, LQKENI. The CDR3 is made up of 15 amino acids. Deletions cut 3 bases from V and 3 bases from J, with 15 bases between. CDR3 residues: CASSPARTAYYEQYF. The CDR3 DNA follows: TGTGCCAGCTCACCCGCCCGGACAGCCTACTACGAGCAGTACTTC.

The chain links TRBV19 to TRBJ1-3; no definite D call. The CDR3 is 12 amino acids. Trimming removed 6 bases at V and 4 bases at J, with 7 bases between. In germline, CDR1 is LNHDA, CDR2 SQIVND (reference sequence). The DNA for the CDR3 is TGTGCCAGTAGCAGAGGGGGAAACACCATATATTTT. It translates to CASSRGGNTIYF.

This clone was observed a single time. V and J are TRBV10-1 and TRBJ2-2, with a weak D call TRBD2 (6 bases). With 0 bases removed from V and 8 bases from J, the gap between germline ends came to 19 bases. The V gene's germline CDR1 is WNHNN and CDR2 SYGVQD (reference sequence). This CDR3 contains 17 residues. DNA for the CDR3: TGCGCCAGCAGTGAGTCGGGATTTGCGGGAACGGCAGGGGAGCTGTTTTTT. Its protein product is CASSESGFAGTAGELFF.

The V gene is TRBV5-1, the J gene TRBJ1-2, with 10 bases fitting TRBD1. V gave up 4 bases and J gave up 7 bases; unmatched junction bases: 7. Germline V gene data show CDR1 as SGHRS and CDR2 as YFSETQ. The CDR3 is made up of 14 amino acids. CDR3 loop: CASSLDRGRSGYTF. The CDR3 coding sequence is TGCGCCAGCAGCCTAGACAGGGGGCGAAGTGGCTACACCTTC.